Detailed here is one T cell receptor (beta chain). Data came from immunoSEQ multiplex PCR; TCRdb stores just in-frame clones and leaves some out. The sample records 140,000 to 150,000 clones, just under 85% being singletons. This record belongs to a study of blood T cell repertoires in COVID-19. This clonotype originated in a woman aged 40 to 55 with active or convalescent COVID-19. The specimen was peripheral blood.

For the CDR3, the DNA is TGTGCCAGCAGCTTCGCTAGAGGCGGTTCGAATGAGCAGTTCTTC. Its protein is CASSFARGGSNEQFF. The V and J genes are TRBV11-3 and TRBJ2-1; no clear D gene. Germline assignment: CDR1 SGHNT and CDR2 YENEEA. The CDR3 is 15 amino acids. Trimming stripped 3 bases from V and 7 bases from J, with 16 bases between.